The T cell receptor beta chain under discussion was sequenced for a study of T-cell reconstitution after alpha-beta-depleted transplantation in children listed by TCRdb under 2016. For the study in its entirety: Using TCR repertoire profiling, the study followed T-cell immune reconstitution in a quantitative way in children after TCRalphabeta/CD19-depleted allogeneic hematopoietic cell transplantation. What the work shows at the level of the full study, not this receptor alone: In some patients, high TCRbeta diversity at day 60 was attributed to recipient T cells and intrathymic progenitors that had survived conditioning. The apparently early alphabetaT-cell count recovery about two months after transplant was reportedly dependent on only several hundred rapidly expanded clones derived from non-depleted graft cells. The frequencies of hyperexpanded clones fell over the following months, and after one year, T-cell counts and TCRbeta diversity were mostly attributed to newly produced T cells.

Library preparation was by PCR. TCRdb lists the instrument as Illumina HiSeq 2500. TCR library preparation used molecular barcoding, with unique molecular identifiers applied to normalize quantification of the TCRbeta repertoire. The raw public data were reprocessed by TCRdb itself: fastp quality trimming at Q25, MiXCR clonotype calling, in-frame beta chains only. Rows are combined by CDR3 protein, so each entry shows the most common genes and DNA. In all, the sample holds about 980,000 distinct CDR3 sequences, and about 29% of those were seen once. 28% of the sample is taken by the ten largest. The germline V gene encodes CDR1 LGHNA and CDR2 YNFKEQ. Germline trimming: 1 base from V, 7 bases from J; junction bases outside gene matches: 14. The cysteine opens and the phenylalanine closes a CDR3 of 19 amino acids. Of the read, only the CDR3 DNA is kept; its 57 bases are in frame from base 1. Points on this clonotype: Its recognized antigen is unknown. Base qualities are not provided; no much larger clone lies one nucleotide away.

Taken with the paper, the label for treatment or condition translates to: allogeneic hematopoietic cell transplantation with graft depleted of TCRalphabeta T cells and CD19 B cells. Transplant recipients were children who received TCRalphabeta/CD19-depleted allogeneic hematopoietic cell grafts. This material consisted of PBMCs, mostly from graft donor cells, taken 360 days after TCRalphabeta/CD19-depleted stem cell transplant. The chain is made from TRBV4-2 and TRBJ2-1, with 12 bases aligning to TRBD2. The source of this sequence is a boy under two years old who had a stem cell transplant for SCID, so the T cells may come from the graft donor. The nucleotide sequence is TGTGCCAGCAGCCAAGGTCAATCAATGGGGCTAGCGGGGGGGAATGAGCAGTTCTTC. The translation is CASSQGQSMGLAGGNEQFF.